These 5 T cell receptor beta chains were all obtained from the same sample, sequenced in a study of vaccination effects on CD4 cells after COVID-19. Assay used: immunoSEQ multiplex PCR; TCRdb lists only in-frame clones, some missing. The repertoire holds about 59,000 clones, with 75% to 85% as singletons. Prior to sequencing, the ViraFEST assay stimulated PBMC with viral peptide pools, which expanded the antigen-specific CD4+ T cells. Investigators separated out CD4+ T cells once less than 11 days of culture had passed. Subjects were given two BNT162b2 or mRNA-1273 vaccine doses. These receptors lack a known antigen. Sequenced here: CD4+ T cells from PBMCs cultured with HCoV-OC43 spike peptides, sampled after COVID-19 vaccination. Noted subset: HCoV-OC43 spike overlapping peptide pool stimulation. These receptors were taken from a human donor who received a COVID-19 vaccine.

The gene calls are TRBV19 and TRBJ1-2; D not certain. V lost 7 bases and J 5 bases, leaving 26 bases between the germline ends. This CDR3 spans 17 amino acids. Germline-derived CDR1 and CDR2 are LNHDA and SQIVND (reference sequence). CDR3 bases: TGTGCCAGTAATCCCCAGCCCGGTACTCGCCAGCGGTATGGCTACACCTTC. Translated: CASNPQPGTRQRYGYTF.

This chain connects TRBV12-3 or TRBV12-4 to TRBJ2-5; TRBD2 might be the D (6 bases). CDR3 length: 13 amino acids. Trimming removed 7 bases at V and 4 bases at J, with 13 bases between. This CDR3 is CASIPLGGETQYF. The CDR3 nucleotides are TGTGCCAGCATCCCTCTGGGGGGAGAGACCCAGTACTTC.

The rearrangement links TRBV19 to TRBJ1-4; a weak D match, TRBD1 (6 bases). V lost 7 bases to trimming and J lost 5 bases, with 17 bases between them. This CDR3 comprises 15 residues. The germline V gene has CDR1 LNHDA and CDR2 SQIVND (reference sequence). The CDR3 here is CASKSSRTVNEKLFF. The DNA of the CDR3 is TGTGCCAGTAAATCATCGAGGACAGTGAATGAAAAACTGTTTTTT.

The chain couples TRBV5-1 to TRBJ2-1; no clear D. Germline V gene lookup returns CDR1 SGHRS and CDR2 YFSETQ. The CDR3 sequence is 15 residues long. Trimming stripped 0 bases from V and 2 bases from J, with 9 bases between. CDR3 DNA: TGCGCCAGCAGCTTGGGGTCAGAAACCTACAATGAGCAGTTCTTC. It is translated as CASSLGSETYNEQFF.

The rearrangement joins TRBV28 to TRBJ1-1, with D possibly TRBD1 on 5 matching bases. The CDR3 spans 14 residues. Germline CDR1 reads MDHEN; CDR2 reads SYDVKM. The V end was cut by 7 bases, the J end by 1 base, with 13 bases between. CDR3 sequence (DNA): TGTGCCAGCACCCCTCCGGGGGGGAACACTGAAGCTTTCTTT. Its protein is CASTPPGGNTEAFF. The variable domain in full, with the rest retrieved from reference TRBV28 and TRBJ1-1, is DVKVTQSSRYLVKRTGEKVFLECVQDMDHENMFWYRQDPGLGLRLIYFSYDVKMKEKGDIPEGYSVSREKKERFSLILESASTNQTSMYLCASTPPGGNTEAFFGQGTRLTVV.